This section outlines one T cell receptor (beta chain) sequence together with its context. Its antigen is not known. The sample belongs to a study of blood T cell dynamics during melanoma immunotherapy. The overall study: Metastatic melanoma patients received first-line pembrolizumab or nivolumab plus ipilimumab. Study-level results: At W3, later disease-control patients showed bifurcated PBMC repertoire changes, unlike progressors. Whether repertoire-driving clones were melanoma-specific could not be determined.

As for time point: week 3, after first cycle of checkpoint inhibitor. Blood was drawn before treatment and at week 3 after checkpoint blockade. Produced via immunoSEQ multiplex PCR; TCRdb's table is partial and in-frame only. Of some 12,000 clones in the sample, 84% were seen once. The CDR3 is made up of 12 amino acids. V dropped 8 bases and J dropped 4 bases, with 11 bases sitting between them. Germline CDR1 is MNHEY and CDR2 is SMNVEV (reference sequence). The starting material was blood, obtained from a patient treated with checkpoint blockade. The chain has TRBV27 and TRBJ2-5, with D perhaps matching TRBD1 (5 bases). This TCR was sampled from a human donor with melanoma. The CDR3 bases are TGTGCCAGCGACCCTGGGGCAGAGACCCAGTACTTC. Its protein is CASDPGAETQYF.